Each of the 27 T cell receptor beta chains below was sequenced from the same sample in a study of regulatory T cells in long-lasting Graves disease. TCR beta libraries were built with iRepertoire HTBI primers and Arm-PCR of CDR3 regions. TCRdb reprocessed the multiplex PCR reads with MiXCR, giving one entry per CDR3 protein. The sample contains a few hundred thousand distinct CDR3 sequences, approximately 23% of which appear only once. This sample's time point: persistent/refractory GD, antithyroid drugs over 5 years with positive TRAb. With RNA extracted from PBMCs as input, the TCR library was made. Here the sequenced sample was peripheral blood mononuclear cells (PBMCs), taken when the disease was refractory, from a patient treated with antithyroid drugs. The receptors come from a woman aged 40 to 50 with Graves disease.

This clonotype was detected a few times. The chain is built from TRBV15 and TRBJ1-5; 10 bases align to TRBD1. The trim removed 1 base at V and 4 bases at J, leaving 4 bases unmatched. The CDR3 has 16 residues. Germline lookup yields CDR1 LNHNV and CDR2 YYDKDF (reference sequence). The CDR3 loop reads CATSRAGTGDNQPQHF. The CDR3 DNA follows: TGTGCCACCAGCAGAGCCGGGACAGGGGATAATCAGCCCCAGCATTTT.

The chain is built from TRBV5-5 and TRBJ2-7; D not certain. With 1 base removed from V and 7 bases from J, the gap between germline ends came to 18 bases. Germline V gene sequence: CDR1 SGHKS, CDR2 YYEKEE (reference sequence). This CDR3 has 15 residues. The DNA for the CDR3 is TGTGCCAGCAGCTTGTCGAGCAGCAAGTTGTTGGAGCAGTACTTC. Its protein product is CASSLSSSKLLEQYF.

This clonotype was counted at least ten times. The chain employs TRBV7-2 and TRBJ2-7; no firm D call. The CDR3 spans 13 residues. Between the trimmed V and J ends, which lost 5 bases and 7 bases, there was a span of 15 bases. CDR1 is SGHTA, CDR2 FQGNSA, per germline. The DNA for the CDR3 is TGTGCCAGCAGCCCCCAGTCTGGCCGAGAGCAGTACTTC. It codes for CASSPQSGREQYF.

V usage is TRBV28 and J usage is TRBJ2-7; 13 bases map to TRBD2. The ends lost 3 bases at V and 1 base at J; junction bases unmatched: 3. This CDR3 has 16 amino acids. Germline-derived CDR1 and CDR2 are MDHEN and SYDVKM. The CDR3 sequence: CASSLTSGRQSYEQYF. The CDR3 bases are TGTGCCAGCAGTTTGACTAGCGGGAGGCAGTCCTACGAGCAGTACTTC.

About this clonotype itself: At one boundary the junction diverges from the germline segment, which might be a read error. The CDR3 DNA is TGCGCCAGCAGCCAAGTGCTTGGACAGGCCCAAAACTATGGCTACACCTTC. This encodes CASSQVLGQAQNYGYTF. This chain connects TRBV11-2 to TRBJ1-2, with TRBD1 identical over 7 bases. CDR3 length equals 17 residues. The germline CDR1 and CDR2 sequences are SGHAT and FQNNGV.

This chain links TRBV2 with TRBJ2-1; 9 bases fit TRBD1. The length of the CDR3 is 13 residues. In germline, CDR1 is SNHLY, CDR2 FYNNEI. J gave up 4 bases and V 11 bases, and 6 bases lay outside the gene matches. The CDR3 sequence is CAWWDRAYNEQFF. The CDR3 nucleotides are TGTGCCTGGTGGGACAGGGCATACAATGAGCAGTTCTTC.

This clonotype was counted only a few times. The DNA of the CDR3 is TGTGCCAGCAGTAACGGTAACACCGGGGAGCTGTTTTTT. As protein: CASSNGNTGELFF. The chain carries TRBV6-1 and TRBJ2-2; D remains unclear. The CDR3 runs 13 residues. Trimming took off 5 bases at V and 2 bases at J, with 6 bases between the two ends. Germline CDR1 reads MNHNS; CDR2 reads SASEGT.

The J gene is TRBJ1-5, the V gene TRBV29-1; the match to TRBD1 covers 7 bases. After removal of 4 bases from V and 7 bases from J, the junction contained 4 bases not matched to a gene. Germline values: CDR1 SQVTM, CDR2 ANQGSEA. The CDR3 totals 12 residues. DNA of the CDR3: TGCAGCGTTGGAGGGGGCGACCAGCCCCAGCATTTT. It yields the protein CSVGGGDQPQHF. Together with reference TRBV29-1 and TRBJ1-5, the CDR3 gives the full variable domain: SAVISQKPSRDICQRGTSLTIQCQVDSQVTMMFWYRQQPGQSLTLIATANQGSEATYESGFVIDKFPISRPNLTFSTLTVSNMSPEDSSIYLCSVGGGDQPQHFGDGTRLSIL.

This chain uses TRBV6-1 with TRBJ1-5, with D unclear. This CDR3 spans 16 amino acids. Germline V gene lookup returns CDR1 MNHNS and CDR2 SASEGT. Trimming took 4 bases from V and 3 from J, leaving 16 bases between them. This chain's CDR3 is CASSALAAVFNQPQHF. The CDR3 DNA sequence: TGTGCCAGCAGTGCTCTGGCCGCAGTCTTCAATCAGCCCCAGCATTTT.

This clonotype has a count of ten or more. V usage is TRBV6-1 and J usage is TRBJ1-1; 11 bases line up with TRBD1. This CDR3 has 14 amino acids. The J segment lost 4 bases and the V segment lost 5 bases, leaving 3 bases of the junction unmatched. Germline V gene data show CDR1 as MNHNS and CDR2 as SASEGT. CDR3 sequence: CASSHGQGATEAFF. CDR3 coding DNA: TGTGCCAGCAGTCACGGACAGGGGGCCACTGAAGCTTTCTTT.

In the case of this clonotype: A single base separates this from a much larger clone, so it may be a read error. The CDR3 is CASSLSGETHTEAFF. The CDR3 DNA reads TGTGCCAGCAGTTTATCCGGGGAAACACACACTGAAGCTTTCTTT. V usage is TRBV28 and J usage is TRBJ1-1; D remains unclear. Germline V gene lookup returns CDR1 MDHEN and CDR2 SYDVKM. This CDR3 region has 15 residues. Trimming took 1 base from V and 3 from J, leaving 12 bases between them. The complete variable domain, with remaining parts taken from reference TRBV28 and TRBJ1-1, reads DVKVTQSSRYLVKRTGEKVFLECVQDMDHENMFWYRQDPGLGLRLIYFSYDVKMKEKGDIPEGYSVSREKKERFSLILESASTNQTSMYLCASSLSGETHTEAFFGQGTRLTVV.

This clonotype was picked up many times. The rearrangement links TRBV15 to TRBJ2-7; D is unresolved. The length of the CDR3 is 12 residues. V was trimmed by 5 bases and J by 4 bases, leaving 9 bases between them. The germline gives CDR1 LNHNV, CDR2 YYDKDF (reference sequence). The CDR3 DNA reads TGTGCCACCAGCGCGTCCCATTACGAGCAGTACTTC. Protein sequence: CATSASHYEQYF.

The rearrangement links TRBV11-2 to TRBJ2-3; 11 nucleotides line up with TRBD2. Germline V gene data show CDR1 as SGHAT and CDR2 as FQNNGV. The CDR3 totals 17 residues. With V trimmed by 6 bases and J by 3 bases, 11 bases remained unmatched. Written as DNA, the CDR3 is TGTGCCAGCAGTCTAGCGGGAGGCTCTTCAGGAACAGATACGCAGTATTTT. Translation gives CASSLAGGSSGTDTQYF.

The rearrangement joins TRBV6-6 to TRBJ2-7; D unclear. The ends were cut back, 0 bases at V and 4 bases at J, with 22 bases in the middle. The CDR3 is made up of 18 amino acids. Germline loops: CDR1 MNHNY, CDR2 SVGAGI (reference sequence). The CDR3 DNA sequence: TGTGCCAGCAGTTACTCGATCGGGCCAGCTAAGATCCATTACGAGCAGTACTTC. Protein sequence: CASSYSIGPAKIHYEQYF.

This clonotype came up many times. The rearrangement joins TRBV12-3 or TRBV12-4 to TRBJ2-3; D call uncertain. Trimming stripped 2 bases from V and 6 bases from J, with 18 bases between. This CDR3 spans 16 amino acids. The CDR3 DNA sequence: TGTGCCAGCAGTTTACGCCCCTTCAGTGATATGGATACGCAGTATTTT. Translation gives CASSLRPFSDMDTQYF.

This clonotype has a count of ten or more. The V call is TRBV29-1, the J call TRBJ1-1; weak D call: TRBD1 (5 bases). CDR3 length: 13 amino acids. V was cut by 5 bases and J by 0 bases, with 10 bases left in between. Germline V gives CDR1 SQVTM, CDR2 ANQGSEA. DNA for the CDR3: TGCAGCGTTCAACAGGCTTTGAACACTGAAGCTTTCTTT. This gives the protein CSVQQALNTEAFF.

V usage is TRBV7-8 and J usage is TRBJ2-7; TRBD2 matches 7 bases. The CDR3 runs 16 residues. The ends lost 3 bases at V and 2 bases at J; junction bases unmatched: 10. CDR1 SGHVS and CDR2 FQNEAQ come from the germline V gene. CDR3 nucleotides: TGTGCCAGCAGCTTTGTCGGGAGGTATACCGCCTACGAGCAGTACTTC. This translates into CASSFVGRYTAYEQYF.

This clonotype was counted many times. This chain links TRBV2 with TRBJ2-7; D is perhaps TRBD1 or TRBD2 (5 bases each). Germline CDR1 is SNHLY and CDR2 is FYNNEI. Deletions cut 4 bases from V and 1 base from J, with 14 bases between. The CDR3 spans 15 residues. CDR3 nucleotide sequence: TGTGCCAGCAGTGGATTCGGGACGGGATCCTACGAGCAGTACTTC. It specifies CASSGFGTGSYEQYF.

The J gene is TRBJ2-3, the V gene TRBV2, with D tentatively TRBD1 (5 bases). Trimming removed 1 base from V and 6 bases from J, with 17 bases in between. The CDR3 loop spans 16 amino acids. Germline V lookup: CDR1 SNHLY, CDR2 FYNNEI. This CDR3 reads CASSEEKGQGADTQYF. CDR3 in DNA: TGTGCCAGCAGTGAAGAAAAAGGGCAGGGCGCCGATACGCAGTATTTT.

This chain uses TRBV5-4 with TRBJ1-2; D gene uncertain. Germline lookup yields CDR1 SGHNT and CDR2 YYREEE (reference sequence). The CDR3 spans 9 residues. Trimming cost V 9 bases and J 8 bases, with 8 bases left between them. The CDR3 DNA sequence: TGTGCCACGGGCGCGGGCTACACCTTC. Translating gives CATGAGYTF.

CDR3 coding DNA: TGTGCCAGCAGCTTGAATCCGGTTCTGGCAGGGGAGACCCAGTACTTC. Translated: CASSLNPVLAGETQYF. The V gene is TRBV5-4, the J gene TRBJ2-5; D might be TRBD1 (5 bases). V lost 1 base, J lost 5 bases, and 18 bases lay in between. CDR1 is SGHNT and CDR2 is YYREEE in the germline V gene (reference sequence). This CDR3 has 16 residues.

The gene calls are TRBV14 and TRBJ1-1; D is perhaps TRBD1 (6 bases). Trimming took off 7 bases at V and 5 bases at J, with 26 bases between the two ends. The CDR3 covers 17 residues. Germline-derived CDR1 and CDR2 are SGHDN and FVKESK. CDR3 nucleotides: TGTGCCAGCAAGGGGGAAGTGGGTCATGTTTTGAGGACTGAAGCTTTCTTT. It specifies CASKGEVGHVLRTEAFF.

This sequence joins TRBV12-3 or TRBV12-4 and TRBJ2-6; D gene unclear. There are 12 residues in the CDR3. Trimming shortened V by 6 bases and J by 6 bases, and 6 bases separated the two germline ends. CDR3 DNA sequence: TGTGCCAGCAGCCGCGAGGCCAACGTCCTGACTTTC. Protein sequence: CASSREANVLTF.

This clonotype was seen more than once but under ten times. The chain uses TRBV6-1 and TRBJ2-3; the match to TRBD2 covers 14 bases. Germline V gene lookup returns CDR1 MNHNS and CDR2 SASEGT. Trimming removed 6 bases from V and 5 bases from J; junction bases left unmatched: 10. The CDR3 loop spans 17 amino acids. This CDR3 reads CASRDGTSGSFGDTQYF. As DNA, the CDR3 is TGTGCCAGCAGGGACGGGACTAGCGGGAGTTTCGGAGATACGCAGTATTTT.

The rearrangement uses TRBV9 and TRBJ2-7; D might be TRBD2 (7 bases). The germline CDR1 and CDR2 sequences are SGDLS and YYNGEE. V shed 5 bases and J shed 5 bases, with 14 bases lying between them. This CDR3 has 13 amino acids. The CDR3 spells CASSAGAVDEQYF. The CDR3 nucleotides are TGTGCCAGCAGTGCGGGGGCGGTGGACGAGCAGTACTTC.

This clonotype has more than one count but fewer than ten. The CDR3 sequence is CASSLGSGRSSYNEQFF. As DNA, the CDR3 is TGTGCCAGCAGCTTAGGGTCAGGCAGGAGCTCCTACAATGAGCAGTTCTTC. The V and J genes are TRBV11-2 and TRBJ2-1; D is ambiguous. Trimming removed 1 base from V and 0 bases from J, with 13 bases in between. Germline V gene data show CDR1 as SGHAT and CDR2 as FQNNGV. This CDR3 has 17 residues.

The chain combines TRBV28 with TRBJ2-7; 8 bases fit TRBD1. The CDR3 totals 15 residues. Germline values: CDR1 MDHEN, CDR2 SYDVKM. J gave up 5 bases and V 4 bases, and 10 bases lay outside the gene matches. The CDR3 DNA reads TGTGCCAGCAGTTCTCCCCGGACAGGGCGCGACGAGCAGTACTTC. Protein product: CASSSPRTGRDEQYF.